The clone carrying this TCR beta chain came up once. Antigen: not known. Since a much larger clone is just one base distant, this may be a read error. The sample is drawn from a study of T-cell memory formation after mild COVID-19. Study background: TCR clusters were mostly confined to one donor each. Study-wide findings and caveats: Later expanders leaned CD4+, whereas day 15 to 85 contracting clones were balanced CD4/CD8. SARS-CoV-2 specificity was not confirmed for second-wave clones peaking on day 37.

The TCR alpha and TCR beta cDNA libraries, bearing sample barcodes and UMIs, were generated by 5'RACE using constant-segment primers. TCRdb re-analysed the 5' RACE reads in MiXCR, keeping a single row per CDR3 protein. The sample has around 99,000 distinct CDR3 sequences, 13% to 15% seen once; the top ten hold less than 45%. Germline CDR1 and CDR2: SGHRS and YFSETQ. The CDR3 is made up of 15 amino acids. V usage is TRBV5-1 and J usage is TRBJ2-5; tentatively, D is TRBD1 or TRBD2 (6 bases each). The clonotype originates from a man younger than 35 who had mild COVID-19 (a few samples of this study predate the infection). Cell type and time point are not known. Material: PBMCs or a T cell subset sorted from them (not recorded which). CDR3 residues: CDSSGLSRGQETQYF. The CDR3, as DNA: TGCGACAGCAGCGGTCTCTCACGGGGGCAGGAGACCCAGTACTTC.